The 12 T cell receptor beta chains in this list originate from one sample, sequenced in a study of T-cell memory formation after mild COVID-19. One entry per CDR3 protein results from TCRdb running MiXCR on the 5' RACE reads. The sample includes approximately 400,000 distinct CDR3 sequences, about 20% seen only once; the top ten take 20% to 25%. Sequenced sample: PBMCs or a T cell subset sorted from them (not recorded which). Source of these receptors: a man aged 18 to 30 who had mild COVID-19 (a few samples of this study predate the infection). Cell type and time point are not known.

This clonotype was seen just once. The chain couples TRBV6-5 to TRBJ2-2, with 8 bases identical to TRBD1. V lost 3 bases to trimming and J lost 4 bases; unmatched junction nucleotides: 7. Looked up from germline, CDR1 is MNHEY and CDR2 is SVGAGI. This CDR3 is built from 16 residues. CDR3 DNA sequence: TGTGCCAGCAGTTATTCAGCAGGGGGCATCACCGGGGAGCTGTTTTTT. It encodes CASSYSAGGITGELFF.

This rearrangement joins TRBV14 to TRBJ2-5; D is perhaps TRBD2 (5 bases). Germline V gene lookup returns CDR1 SGHDN and CDR2 FVKESK. This CDR3 comprises 14 residues. V was clipped by 6 bases and J by 4 bases, with 15 bases between them. The CDR3: CASRKTGMRETQYF. The DNA for the CDR3 is TGTGCCAGCAGAAAAACGGGGATGAGAGAGACCCAGTACTTC.

This clonotype came up a few times. The genes are TRBV6-5 and TRBJ2-7; 9 bases line up with TRBD2. This CDR3 has 14 residues. CDR1 is MNHEY and CDR2 is SVGAGI in the germline V gene. The V segment lost 6 bases and the J segment 5 bases; nucleotides outside the gene matches: 8. As DNA, the CDR3 is TGTGCCAGCAGCTACGGACTAGCGACCGACGAGCAGTACTTC. Its translation is CASSYGLATDEQYF.

This clonotype was recorded at least ten times. This sequence joins TRBV7-3 and TRBJ2-2, with a possible D match to TRBD1 (6 bases). This CDR3 is built from 15 residues. The ends were cut back, 6 bases at V and 1 base at J, with 12 bases in the middle. CDR1 and CDR2 (germline): SGHTA, FQGTGA. The CDR3 loop is CASRPSRGNTGELFF. CDR3 coding DNA: TGTGCCAGCAGGCCGTCCAGGGGGAACACCGGGGAGCTGTTTTTT.

V is TRBV5-1 and J is TRBJ2-3; no definite D call. Trimming removed 0 bases at V and 5 bases at J, with 7 bases between. In germline, CDR1 is SGHRS, CDR2 YFSETQ. This CDR3 contains 13 residues. CDR3: CASSLAPLDTQYF. The CDR3 DNA is TGCGCCAGCAGCTTGGCCCCGTTAGATACGCAGTATTTT.

The chain employs TRBV4-3 and TRBJ2-3; D is possibly TRBD2 (5 bases). V dropped 3 bases and J dropped 3 bases, with 13 bases sitting between them. There are 15 residues in the CDR3. Germline V lookup: CDR1 LGHNA, CDR2 YSLEER. The DNA of the CDR3 is TGCGCCAGCAGCCAGGAGTGGACGGGGACAGATACGCAGTATTTT. It yields the protein CASSQEWTGTDTQYF.

This clonotype was counted a few times. This sequence joins TRBV7-3 and TRBJ2-3; D is unresolved. Between the trimmed V and J ends, which lost 0 bases and 2 bases, there was a span of 6 bases. Per the germline V gene, CDR1 is SGHTA and CDR2 is FQGTGA. This CDR3 is built from 14 residues. The CDR3 nucleotides read TGTGCCAGCAGCTTAACGGCCTACACAGATACGCAGTATTTT. The encoded protein is CASSLTAYTDTQYF.

The chain joins TRBV29-1 to TRBJ1-1; D might be TRBD1 (5 bases). The CDR3 has 13 residues. Germline V gene lookup returns CDR1 SQVTM and CDR2 ANQGSEA. V gave up 4 bases and J gave up 0 bases, with 9 bases separating them. The CDR3 region has the DNA TGCAGCGTTGTCGCAGGGTTGAACACTGAAGCTTTCTTT. Translated: CSVVAGLNTEAFF.

This clonotype turned up a few times. The chain employs TRBV7-6 and TRBJ2-7; TRBD1 matches at 11 bases. Germline-derived CDR1 and CDR2 are SGHVS and FNYEAQ. This CDR3 spans 16 amino acids. Trimming cost V 6 bases and J 3 bases; bases outside gene matches: 10. The CDR3 sequence is CASSPYSGTGGYEQYF. As DNA, the CDR3 is TGTGCCAGCAGTCCGTATTCCGGGACAGGGGGCTACGAGCAGTACTTC.

This clonotype appeared a few times. The V call is TRBV29-1, the J call TRBJ1-1, with a tentative D call TRBD1 (5 bases). Germline V gives CDR1 SQVTM, CDR2 ANQGSEA. V was shortened by 5 bases and J by 7 bases, with 20 bases between the two germline ends. CDR3 length: 14 amino acids. DNA for the CDR3: TGCAGCGTTATCCAGGGCGGGTTCAAGTATGAAGCTTTCTTT. It codes for CSVIQGGFKYEAFF. The full variable domain, its missing parts supplied by reference TRBV29-1 and TRBJ1-1, is SAVISQKPSRDICQRGTSLTIQCQVDSQVTMMFWYRQQPGQSLTLIATANQGSEATYESGFVIDKFPISRPNLTFSTLTVSNMSPEDSSIYLCSVIQGGFKYEAFFGQGTRLTVV.

This clonotype has a handful of counts. V is TRBV5-4 and J is TRBJ1-1; D gene uncertain. V lost 4 bases to trimming and J lost 1 base, with 14 bases between them. CDR1 is SGHNT, CDR2 YYREEE, per germline (reference sequence). The CDR3 runs to 15 residues. This CDR3 is CASSHPPNRNTEAFF. As DNA, the CDR3 is TGTGCCAGCAGCCACCCCCCGAATCGGAACACTGAAGCTTTCTTT.

V usage is TRBV7-9 and J usage is TRBJ1-2; no definite D call. In germline, CDR1 is SEHNR, CDR2 FQNEAQ (reference sequence). Between the trimmed V and J ends, which lost 3 bases and 7 bases, there was a span of 15 bases. The CDR3 consists of 14 residues. The CDR3 loop reads CASSLGPLSGGYTF. The CDR3 DNA follows: TGTGCCAGCAGCTTGGGCCCCCTTTCGGGTGGCTACACCTTC.